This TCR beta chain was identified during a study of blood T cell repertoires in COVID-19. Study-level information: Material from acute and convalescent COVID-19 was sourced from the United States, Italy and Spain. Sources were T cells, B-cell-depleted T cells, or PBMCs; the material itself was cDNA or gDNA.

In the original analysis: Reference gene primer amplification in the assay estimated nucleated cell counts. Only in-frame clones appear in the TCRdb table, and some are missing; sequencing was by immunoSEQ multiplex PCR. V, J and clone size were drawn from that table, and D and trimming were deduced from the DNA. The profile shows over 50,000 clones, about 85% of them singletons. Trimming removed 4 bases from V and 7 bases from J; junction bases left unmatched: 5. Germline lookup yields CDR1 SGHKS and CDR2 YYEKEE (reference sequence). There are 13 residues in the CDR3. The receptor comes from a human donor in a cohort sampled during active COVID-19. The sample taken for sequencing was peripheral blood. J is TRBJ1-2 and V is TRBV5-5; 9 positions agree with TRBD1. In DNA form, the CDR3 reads TGTGCCAGCAGCGCCGGGACAGGGCTTGGCTACACCTTC. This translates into CASSAGTGLGYTF. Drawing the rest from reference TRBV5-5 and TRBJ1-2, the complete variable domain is DAGVTQSPTHLIKTRGQQVTLRCSPISGHKSVSWYQQVLGQGPQFIFQYYEKEERGRGNFPDRFSARQFPNYSSELNVNALLLGDSALYLCASSAGTGLGYTFGSGTRLTVV.